The source of this T cell receptor beta chain is a study of T cell changes during pregnancy in multiple sclerosis. Per the germline V gene, CDR1 is SGHVS and CDR2 is FQNEAQ. The CDR3 sequence is 16 residues long. V was shortened by 1 base and J by 0 bases, with 10 bases between the two germline ends. The data were produced by immunoSEQ multiplex PCR, yet TCRdb's version contains in-frame clones alone and is incomplete. Of tens of thousands of clones listed, 91% are singletons. The sequences come from CD4+ T cells from peripheral blood mononuclear cells, collected in the second trimester of pregnancy. The clonotype originates from a female donor in good health, enrolled as a control in a pregnancy study. This rearrangement joins TRBV7-8 to TRBJ1-5; a weak D match, TRBD1 (5 bases). For the CDR3, the DNA is TGTGCCAGCAGCTTAGAGGGGCCAAATAGCAATCAGCCCCAGCATTTT. Its translation is CASSLEGPNSNQPQHF.